The clone carrying this T cell receptor (beta chain) was seen at least ten times. The antigen remains undetermined. The germline gives CDR1 SNHLY, CDR2 FYNNEI. V was clipped by 6 bases and J by 3 bases, with 21 bases between them. The CDR3 runs to 16 residues. Amplification targeted TCR beta CDR3 regions from RNA transcripts. When the TCR CDR3 underwent first-round RT-PCR, the HTBI primer set was used. TCRdb re-called the multiplex PCR reads through MiXCR, storing one row per CDR3 protein. The repertoire has roughly 290,000 distinct CDR3 sequences, about 18% of them found once; the top ten carry roughly 50%. Each person with ophthalmopathy scored at least 3 on the Clinical Activity Score, reached NOSPECS grade 4 or higher, and had been ill under 3 months. Diagnosing involved the use of clinical symptoms, serum thyroxine and TRAb, thyroid ultrasound and orbital computed tomography. This entry comes from a study of T cells in Graves' hyperthyroidism and ophthalmopathy.

Study-wide points: Ophthalmopathy prediction by the model preceded onset by a median about 6.5 months.

This clonotype was obtained from a woman aged 60-75 years with Graves' ophthalmopathy. V is TRBV2 and J is TRBJ2-7; D possibly corresponds to TRBD1 (6 bases). The sample was blood. CDR3 nucleotides: TGTGCCAGCAGACGGGGACAAACGGGGAGCTACTACGAGCAGTACTTC. Translating gives CASRRGQTGSYYEQYF. The complete variable domain, with remaining parts taken from reference TRBV2 and TRBJ2-7, reads EPEVTQTPSHQVTQMGQEVILRCVPISNHLYFYWYRQILGQKVEFLVSFYNNEISEKSEIFDDQFSVERPDGSNFTLKIRSTKLEDSAMYFCASRRGQTGSYYEQYFGPGTRLTVT.